This is a list of T cell receptor beta chains from one sample in a study of blood T cell repertoires in COVID-19. Profiling relied on immunoSEQ multiplex PCR, and the TCRdb table lists in-frame clones only, not all of them. The sample holds some 150,000 clones, roughly 86% seen once. Input material: peripheral blood. The source of these receptors is a woman in her forties or fifties with acute or convalescent COVID-19. The CDR3 runs from the conserved cysteine through the conserved F or W. A D gene is named only where the DNA matches it firmly. The size field is filled for only some rows; it gives once, few, many or a size class.

j_call clone_size v_call d_call cdr3_nt cdr3_aa
TRBJ2-2 . TRBV7-6 TRBD1 TGTGCCAGCAGCTTAGGGGACAGGGTCGCCGGGGAGCTGTTTTTT CASSLGDRVAGELFF
TRBJ1-6 . TRBV3-1/TRBV3-2 TRBD1 TGTGCCAGCAGAGTCAGGGGGTTGGATTCACCCCTCCACTTT CASRVRGLDSPLHF
TRBJ2-1 . TRBV9 TRBD2 TGTGCCAGCAGCGAGCCCCGACTAGCCCCCTACAATGAGCAGTTCTTC CASSEPRLAPYNEQFF
TRBJ1-4 . TRBV3-1/TRBV3-2 . TGTGCCAGCAGCCAAGAGGGAGCTAGGTCTAATGAAAAACTGTTTTTT CASSQEGARSNEKLFF
TRBJ2-7 . TRBV5-5 . TGTGCCAGCAGCTGGGCACAGGCCCGGAACGAGCAGTACTTC CASSWAQARNEQYF
TRBJ2-3 . TRBV11-3 TRBD2 TGTGCCAGCAGCACACGCGGACTAGCGGGGGGGAATACGCAGTATTTT CASSTRGLAGGNTQYF
TRBJ1-4 . TRBV14 TRBD1 TGTGCCAGCAGCCTAGGACAGGGGGGAATTAAAGATGAAAAACTGTTTTTT CASSLGQGGIKDEKLFF
TRBJ1-2 . TRBV25-1 . TGTGCCAGCAGCCTAGGGGACAATTCTAACTATGGCTACACCTTC CASSLGDNSNYGYTF
TRBJ1-1 . TRBV6-5 . TGTGCCAGCAGTTACAACGGGGGGACAGCTTTCTTT CASSYNGGTAFF
TRBJ2-7 once TRBV5-5 . TGTGCCAGCAGTCGGGGAATTCCCGGGGGACCGGCGGGCGAGCAGTACTTC CASSRGIPGGPAGEQYF
TRBJ1-1 . TRBV7-2 . TGTGCCAGCAGCTCCCGATCCGTAGCTGAAGCTTTCTTT CASSSRSVAEAFF
TRBJ1-2 few TRBV6-2/TRBV6-3 . TGTGCCAGCAGCAACCCCGAGTCTGGCTACACCTTC CASSNPESGYTF
TRBJ2-7 . TRBV5-4 . TGTGCCAGCAGCCTGGTAGGGGTTCACGAGCAGTACTTC CASSLVGVHEQYF
TRBJ2-3 . TRBV9 TRBD2 TGTGCCAGCAGCGCGTGGGCGGGGGGAGATACGCAGTATTTT CASSAWAGGDTQYF
TRBJ2-3 . TRBV5-1 TRBD2 TGCGCCAGCAGCCTTAGCGGGAGGGAGGATACGCAGTATTTT CASSLSGREDTQYF
TRBJ2-7 . TRBV5-1 . TGCGCCAGCAGCCGAGAAACAGGGGGGGTTTTCTACGAGCAGTACTTC CASSRETGGVFYEQYF
TRBJ2-7 once TRBV14 . TGTGCCAGCAGCCAGACAGGCTACGAGCAGTACTTC CASSQTGYEQYF
TRBJ1-1 . TRBV7-2 TRBD1 TGTGCCAGCAGCTTCCTTTCGGGACAGATGAACACTGAAGCTTTCTTT CASSFLSGQMNTEAFF